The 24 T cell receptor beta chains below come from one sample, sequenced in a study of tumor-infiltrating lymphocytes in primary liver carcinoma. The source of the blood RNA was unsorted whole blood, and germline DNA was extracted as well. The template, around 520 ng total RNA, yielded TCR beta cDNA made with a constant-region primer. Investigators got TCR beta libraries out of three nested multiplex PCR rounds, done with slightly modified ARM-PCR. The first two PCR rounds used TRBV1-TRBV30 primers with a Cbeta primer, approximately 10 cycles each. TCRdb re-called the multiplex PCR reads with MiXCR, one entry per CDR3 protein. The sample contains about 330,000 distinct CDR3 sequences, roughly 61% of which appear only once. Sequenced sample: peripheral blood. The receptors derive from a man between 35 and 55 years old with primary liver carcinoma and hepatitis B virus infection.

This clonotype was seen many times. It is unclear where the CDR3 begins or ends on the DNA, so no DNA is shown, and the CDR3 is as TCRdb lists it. The CDR3: CSPRGGQGAVLGETQYF. The chain has TRBV29-1 and TRBJ2-5; the table assigns TRBD1, which was not confirmed against the DNA. The CDR3 extends over 17 residues, inclusive of both ends. Per the germline V gene, CDR1 is SQVTM and CDR2 is ANQGSEA.

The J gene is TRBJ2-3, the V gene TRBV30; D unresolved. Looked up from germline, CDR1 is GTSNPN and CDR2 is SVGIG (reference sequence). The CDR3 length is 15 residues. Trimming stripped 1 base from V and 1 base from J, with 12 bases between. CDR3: CAWSGYSRGTDTQYF. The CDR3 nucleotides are TGTGCCTGGAGTGGGTATAGCCGAGGCACAGATACGCAGTATTTT. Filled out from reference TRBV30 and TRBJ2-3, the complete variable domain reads SQTIHQWPATLVQPVGSPLSLECTVEGTSNPNLYWYRQAAGRGLQLLFYSVGIGQISSEVPQNLSASRPQDRQFILSSKKLLLSDSGFYLCAWSGYSRGTDTQYFGPGTRLTVL.

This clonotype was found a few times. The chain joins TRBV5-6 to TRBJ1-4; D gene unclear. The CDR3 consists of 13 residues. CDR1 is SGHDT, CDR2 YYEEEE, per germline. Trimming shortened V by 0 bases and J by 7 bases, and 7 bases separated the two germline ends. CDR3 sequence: CASSLVVGEKLFF. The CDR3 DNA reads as TGTGCCAGCAGCTTGGTTGTCGGTGAAAAACTGTTTTTT.

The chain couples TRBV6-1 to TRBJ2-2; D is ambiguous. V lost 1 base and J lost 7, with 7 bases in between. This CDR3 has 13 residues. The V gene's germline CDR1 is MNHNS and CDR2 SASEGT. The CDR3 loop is CASSEVSIGELFF. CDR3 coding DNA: TGTGCCAGCAGTGAAGTTTCAATCGGGGAGCTGTTTTTT.

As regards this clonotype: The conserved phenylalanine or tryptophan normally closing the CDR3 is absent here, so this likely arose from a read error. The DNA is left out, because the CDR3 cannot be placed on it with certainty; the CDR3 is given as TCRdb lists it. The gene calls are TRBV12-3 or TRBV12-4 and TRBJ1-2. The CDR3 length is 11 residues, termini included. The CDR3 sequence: CASSFTERTFS.

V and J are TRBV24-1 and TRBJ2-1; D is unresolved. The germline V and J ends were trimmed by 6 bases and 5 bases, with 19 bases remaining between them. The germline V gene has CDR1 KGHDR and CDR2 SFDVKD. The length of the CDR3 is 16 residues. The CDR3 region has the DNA TGTGCCACCAGTAGTTTCGGTACTTTGGACCACAATGAGCAGTTCTTC. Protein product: CATSSFGTLDHNEQFF.

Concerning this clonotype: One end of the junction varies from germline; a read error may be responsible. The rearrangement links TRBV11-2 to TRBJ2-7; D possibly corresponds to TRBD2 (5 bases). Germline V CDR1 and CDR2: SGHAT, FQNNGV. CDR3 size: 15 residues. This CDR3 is CASSSDLEVKCEQYF. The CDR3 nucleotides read TGTGCCAGCAGCTCCGATTTGGAGGTGAAATGCGAGCAGTATTTC.

CDR3 sequence (DNA): TGTGCCAGCAGCGCACAGGGGGCCGGCTATGGCTACACCTTC. It translates to CASSAQGAGYGYTF. The chain employs TRBV9 and TRBJ1-2; 9 bases agree with TRBD1. V shed 3 bases, J shed 4 bases, and the junction held 4 bases outside the gene matches. CDR3 length: 14 amino acids. Per germline, CDR1 SGDLS and CDR2 YYNGEE.

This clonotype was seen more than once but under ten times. CDR3 in amino acids: CASSEFGTAFYNEQFF. The CDR3, as DNA: TGCGCCAGCAGTGAGTTCGGGACTGCGTTCTACAATGAGCAGTTCTTC. V gene TRBV10-2 combines with J gene TRBJ2-1, with D maybe TRBD2 (6 bases). The CDR3 contains 16 residues. Germline CDR1 and CDR2: WSHSY and SAAADI. Trimming cost V 1 base and J 3 bases, with 13 bases left between them.

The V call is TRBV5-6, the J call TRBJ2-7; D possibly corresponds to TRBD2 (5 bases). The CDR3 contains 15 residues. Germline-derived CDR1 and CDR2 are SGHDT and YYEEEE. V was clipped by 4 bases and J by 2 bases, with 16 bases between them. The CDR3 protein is CASSPPGWTTYEQYF. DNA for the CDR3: TGTGCCAGCAGCCCTCCGGGATGGACGACCTACGAGCAGTACTTC. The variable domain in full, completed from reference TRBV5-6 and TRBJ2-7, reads DAGVTQSPTHLIKTRGQQVTLRCSPKSGHDTVSWYQQALGQGPQFIFQYYEEEERQRGNFPDRFSGHQFPNYSSELNVNALLLGDSALYLCASSPPGWTTYEQYFGPGTRLTVT.

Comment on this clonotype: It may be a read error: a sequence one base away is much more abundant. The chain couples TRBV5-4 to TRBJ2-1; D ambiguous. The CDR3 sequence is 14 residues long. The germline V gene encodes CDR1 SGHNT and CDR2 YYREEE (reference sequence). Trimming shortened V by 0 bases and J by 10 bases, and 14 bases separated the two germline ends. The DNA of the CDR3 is TGTGCCAGCAGCTTGGGTATTTTGCAGAACGAGCAGTTCTTC. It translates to CASSLGILQNEQFF.

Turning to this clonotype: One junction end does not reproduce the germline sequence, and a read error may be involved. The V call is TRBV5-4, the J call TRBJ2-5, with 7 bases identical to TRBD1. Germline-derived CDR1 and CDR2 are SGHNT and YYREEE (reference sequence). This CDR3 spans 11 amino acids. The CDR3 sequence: CANSFGTDISF. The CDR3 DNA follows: TGTGCCAACAGCTTCGGGACAGACATATCGTTC.

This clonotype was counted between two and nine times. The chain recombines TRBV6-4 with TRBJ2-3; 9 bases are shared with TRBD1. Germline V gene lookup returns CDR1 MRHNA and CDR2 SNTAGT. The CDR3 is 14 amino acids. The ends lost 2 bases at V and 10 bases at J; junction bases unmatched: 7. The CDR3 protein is CASSDTTGGAAQYF. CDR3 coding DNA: TGTGCCAGCAGTGACACTACAGGGGGCGCGGCGCAGTATTTT.

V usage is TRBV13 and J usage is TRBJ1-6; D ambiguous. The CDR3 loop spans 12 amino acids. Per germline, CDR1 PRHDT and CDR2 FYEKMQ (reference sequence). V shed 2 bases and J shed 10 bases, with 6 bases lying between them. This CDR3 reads CASSLPTSPLHF. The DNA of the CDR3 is TGTGCCAGCAGCTTACCAACATCACCCCTCCACTTT.

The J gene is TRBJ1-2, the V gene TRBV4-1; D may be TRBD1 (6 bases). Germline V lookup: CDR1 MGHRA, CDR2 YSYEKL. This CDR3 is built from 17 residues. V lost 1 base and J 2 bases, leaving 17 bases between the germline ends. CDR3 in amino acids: CASSQGSPTGQNYGYTF. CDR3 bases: TGCGCCAGCAGCCAAGGGTCCCCGACAGGACAGAACTATGGCTACACCTTC.

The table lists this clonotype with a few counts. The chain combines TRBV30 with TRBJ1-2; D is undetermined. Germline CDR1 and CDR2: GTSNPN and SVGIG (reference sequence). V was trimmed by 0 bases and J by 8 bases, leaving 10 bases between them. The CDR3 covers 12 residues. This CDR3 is CAWSVSPSGYTF. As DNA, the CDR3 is TGTGCCTGGAGTGTCTCCCCGTCGGGCTACACCTTC.

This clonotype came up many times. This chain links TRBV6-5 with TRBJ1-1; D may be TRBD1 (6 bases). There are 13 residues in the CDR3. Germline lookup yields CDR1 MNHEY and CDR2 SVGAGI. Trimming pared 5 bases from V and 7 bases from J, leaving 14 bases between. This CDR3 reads CASSTNRVDEAFF. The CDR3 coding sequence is TGTGCCAGCAGTACAAACAGGGTCGATGAAGCTTTCTTT.

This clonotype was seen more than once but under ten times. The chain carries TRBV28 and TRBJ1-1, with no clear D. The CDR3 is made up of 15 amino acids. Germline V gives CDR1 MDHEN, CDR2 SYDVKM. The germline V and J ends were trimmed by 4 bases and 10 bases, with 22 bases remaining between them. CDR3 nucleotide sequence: TGTGCCAGCAGTTCATTAATCGGAGGGAGGGTAGGAGCTTTCTTT. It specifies CASSSLIGGRVGAFF.

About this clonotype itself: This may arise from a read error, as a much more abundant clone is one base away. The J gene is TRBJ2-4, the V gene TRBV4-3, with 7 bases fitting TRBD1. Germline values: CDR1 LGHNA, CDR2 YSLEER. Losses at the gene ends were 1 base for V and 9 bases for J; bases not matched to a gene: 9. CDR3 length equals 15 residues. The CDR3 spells CASSQVPGQLGIQYF. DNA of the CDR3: TGCGCCAGCAGCCAAGTCCCGGGACAGTTAGGCATTCAGTACTTC.

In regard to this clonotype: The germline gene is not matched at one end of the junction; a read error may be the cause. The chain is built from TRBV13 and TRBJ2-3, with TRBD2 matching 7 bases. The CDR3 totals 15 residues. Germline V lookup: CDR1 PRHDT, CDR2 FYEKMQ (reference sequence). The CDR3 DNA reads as TGTGCCAGCAACTTAGGAGGGAGGGCCACAGATACGCAGTATTTT. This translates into CASNLGGRATDTQYF.

The CDR3 sequence: CSIGGQSSSYEQYF. CDR3 nucleotides: TGCAGCATCGGAGGACAGTCCAGCTCCTACGAGCAGTACTTC. This rearrangement joins TRBV29-1 to TRBJ2-7; possible D gene TRBD1, 6 bases. The CDR3 is 14 amino acids. V shed 8 bases and J shed 0 bases, with 17 bases lying between them. The germline V gene has CDR1 SQVTM and CDR2 ANQGSEA.

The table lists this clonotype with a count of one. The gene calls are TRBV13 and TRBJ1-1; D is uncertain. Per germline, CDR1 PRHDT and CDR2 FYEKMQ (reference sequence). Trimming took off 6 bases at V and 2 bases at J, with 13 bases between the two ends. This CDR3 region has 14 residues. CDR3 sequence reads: CASRLLEPNTEAFF. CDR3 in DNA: TGTGCCAGCAGATTACTGGAACCCAACACTGAAGCTTTCTTT.

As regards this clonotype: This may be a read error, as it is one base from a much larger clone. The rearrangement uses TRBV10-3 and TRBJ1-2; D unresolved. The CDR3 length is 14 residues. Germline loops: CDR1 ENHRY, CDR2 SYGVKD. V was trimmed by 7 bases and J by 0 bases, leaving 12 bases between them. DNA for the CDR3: TGTGCCATCACTGCGGCAGCCTCTAACTATGGCTACACCTTC. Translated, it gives CAITAAASNYGYTF.

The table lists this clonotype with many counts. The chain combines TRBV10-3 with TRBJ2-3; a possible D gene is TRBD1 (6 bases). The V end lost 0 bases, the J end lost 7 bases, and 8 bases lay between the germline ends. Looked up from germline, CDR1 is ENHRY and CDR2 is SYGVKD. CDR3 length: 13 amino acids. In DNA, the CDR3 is TGTGCCATCAGTGAGTCAGGGGGTAATACGCAGTATTTT. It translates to CAISESGGNTQYF.